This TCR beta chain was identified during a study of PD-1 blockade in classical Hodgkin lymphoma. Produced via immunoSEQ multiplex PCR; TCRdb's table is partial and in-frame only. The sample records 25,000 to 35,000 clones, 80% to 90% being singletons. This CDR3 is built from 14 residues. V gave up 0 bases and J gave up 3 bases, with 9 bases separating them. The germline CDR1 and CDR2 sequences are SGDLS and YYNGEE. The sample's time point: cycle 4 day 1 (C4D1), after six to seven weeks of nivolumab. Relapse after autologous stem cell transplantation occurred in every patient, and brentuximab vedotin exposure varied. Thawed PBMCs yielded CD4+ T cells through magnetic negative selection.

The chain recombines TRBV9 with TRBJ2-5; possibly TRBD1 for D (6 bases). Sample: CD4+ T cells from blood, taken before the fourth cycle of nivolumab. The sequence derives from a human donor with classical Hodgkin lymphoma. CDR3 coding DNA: TGTGCCAGCAGCGTAGCGTCAGGGGAAGAGACCCAGTACTTC. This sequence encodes CASSVASGEETQYF.